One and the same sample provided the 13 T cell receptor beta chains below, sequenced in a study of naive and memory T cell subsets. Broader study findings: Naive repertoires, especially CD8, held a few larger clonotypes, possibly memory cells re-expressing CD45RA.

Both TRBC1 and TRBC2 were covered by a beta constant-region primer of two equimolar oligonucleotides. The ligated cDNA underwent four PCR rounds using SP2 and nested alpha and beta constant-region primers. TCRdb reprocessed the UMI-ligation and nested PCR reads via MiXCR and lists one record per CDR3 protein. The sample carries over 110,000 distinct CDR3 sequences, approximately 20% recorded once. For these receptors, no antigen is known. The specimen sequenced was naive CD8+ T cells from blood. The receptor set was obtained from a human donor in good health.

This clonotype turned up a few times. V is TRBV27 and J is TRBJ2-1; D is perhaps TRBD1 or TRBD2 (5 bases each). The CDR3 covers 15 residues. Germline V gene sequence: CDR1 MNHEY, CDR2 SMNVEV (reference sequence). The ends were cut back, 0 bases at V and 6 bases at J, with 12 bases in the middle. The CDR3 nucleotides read TGTGCCAGCAGTTTATCGGGACGGCCCACCAATGAGCAGTTCTTC. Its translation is CASSLSGRPTNEQFF.

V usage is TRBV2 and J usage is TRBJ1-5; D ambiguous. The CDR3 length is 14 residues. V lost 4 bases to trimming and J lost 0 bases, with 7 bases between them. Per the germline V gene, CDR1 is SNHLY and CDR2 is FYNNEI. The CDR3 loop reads CASSVLDSNQPQHF. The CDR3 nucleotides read TGTGCCAGCAGTGTTCTCGATAGCAATCAGCCCCAGCATTTT.

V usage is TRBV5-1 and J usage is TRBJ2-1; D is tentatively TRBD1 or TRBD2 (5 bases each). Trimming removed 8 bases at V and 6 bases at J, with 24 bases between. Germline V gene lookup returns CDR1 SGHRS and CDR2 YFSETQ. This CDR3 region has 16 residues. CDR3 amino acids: CASAPIPRDVINEQFF. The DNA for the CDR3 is TGCGCCAGTGCACCTATTCCCCGGGACGTAATCAATGAGCAGTTCTTC.

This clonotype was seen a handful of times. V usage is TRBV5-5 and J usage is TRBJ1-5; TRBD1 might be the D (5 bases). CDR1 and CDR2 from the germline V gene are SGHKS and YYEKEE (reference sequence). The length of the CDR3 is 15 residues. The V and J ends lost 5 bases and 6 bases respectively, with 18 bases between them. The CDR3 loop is CASSETAWDLQPQHF. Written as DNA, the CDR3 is TGTGCCAGCAGTGAGACAGCCTGGGACCTTCAGCCCCAGCATTTT. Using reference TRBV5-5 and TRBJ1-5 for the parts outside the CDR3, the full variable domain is DAGVTQSPTHLIKTRGQQVTLRCSPISGHKSVSWYQQVLGQGPQFIFQYYEKEERGRGNFPDRFSARQFPNYSSELNVNALLLGDSALYLCASSETAWDLQPQHFGDGTRLSIL.

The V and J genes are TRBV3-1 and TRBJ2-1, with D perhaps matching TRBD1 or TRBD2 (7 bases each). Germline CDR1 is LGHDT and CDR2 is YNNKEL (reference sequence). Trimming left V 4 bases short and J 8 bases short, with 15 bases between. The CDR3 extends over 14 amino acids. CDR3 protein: CASSPGLGGYEQFF. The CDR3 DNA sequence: TGTGCCAGCAGCCCCGGACTAGGGGGCTATGAGCAGTTCTTC.

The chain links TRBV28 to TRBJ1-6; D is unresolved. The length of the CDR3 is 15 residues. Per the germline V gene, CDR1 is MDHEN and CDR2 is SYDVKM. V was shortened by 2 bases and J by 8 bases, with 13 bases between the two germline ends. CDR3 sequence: CASSLGRTDDSPLHF. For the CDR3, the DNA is TGTGCCAGCAGTTTAGGGAGGACTGATGATTCACCCCTCCACTTT.

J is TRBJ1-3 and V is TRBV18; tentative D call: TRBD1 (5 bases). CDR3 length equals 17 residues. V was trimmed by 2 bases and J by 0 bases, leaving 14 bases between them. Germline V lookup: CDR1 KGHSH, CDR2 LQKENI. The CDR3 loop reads CASSPETTEGSGNTIYF. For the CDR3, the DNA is TGTGCCAGCTCACCAGAGACGACAGAGGGCTCTGGAAACACCATATATTTT.

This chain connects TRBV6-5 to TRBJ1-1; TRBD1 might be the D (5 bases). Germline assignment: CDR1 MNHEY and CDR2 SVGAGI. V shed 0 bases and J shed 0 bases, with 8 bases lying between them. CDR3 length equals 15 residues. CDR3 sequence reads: CASSYSSGLNTEAFF. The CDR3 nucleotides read TGTGCCAGCAGTTACTCTTCAGGGTTGAACACTGAAGCTTTCTTT.

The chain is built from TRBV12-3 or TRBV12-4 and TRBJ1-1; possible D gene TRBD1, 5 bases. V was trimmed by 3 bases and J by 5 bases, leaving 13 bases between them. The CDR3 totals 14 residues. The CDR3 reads CASSFGRGGTEAFF. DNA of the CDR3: TGTGCCAGCAGTTTTGGTAGGGGAGGGACTGAAGCTTTCTTT.

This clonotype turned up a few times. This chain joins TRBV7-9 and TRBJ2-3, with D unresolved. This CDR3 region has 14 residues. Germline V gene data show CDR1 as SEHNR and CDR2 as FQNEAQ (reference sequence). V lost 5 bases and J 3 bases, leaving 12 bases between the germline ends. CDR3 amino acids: CASSPPVSTDTQYF. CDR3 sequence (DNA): TGTGCCAGCAGCCCACCCGTTTCAACAGATACGCAGTATTTT.

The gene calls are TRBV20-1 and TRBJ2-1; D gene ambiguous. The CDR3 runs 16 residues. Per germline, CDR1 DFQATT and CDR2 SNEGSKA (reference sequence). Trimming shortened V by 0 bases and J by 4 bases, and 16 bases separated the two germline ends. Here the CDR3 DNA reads TGCAGTGCTAGAGATCCCCAAGGACCAAATTACAATGAGCAGTTCTTC. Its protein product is CSARDPQGPNYNEQFF.

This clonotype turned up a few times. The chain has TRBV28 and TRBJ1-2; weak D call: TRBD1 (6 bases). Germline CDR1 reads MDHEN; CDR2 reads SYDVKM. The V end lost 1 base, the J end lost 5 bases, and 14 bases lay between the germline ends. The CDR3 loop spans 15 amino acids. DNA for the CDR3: TGTGCCAGCAGTTTATTATCCGGGACATCTTATGGCTACACCTTC. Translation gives CASSLLSGTSYGYTF.

The CDR3 sequence: CASSYSQGGQPQHF. The CDR3 DNA reads TGTGCCAGCAGTTACTCGCAGGGTGGGCAGCCCCAGCATTTT. V and J are TRBV6-5 and TRBJ1-5, with a possible D match to TRBD1 (5 bases). Germline CDR1 reads MNHEY; CDR2 reads SVGAGI. V lost 0 bases, J lost 7 bases, and 10 bases lay in between. The CDR3 consists of 14 residues.